This TCR beta chain derives from a study of Tregs in tolerant kidney transplant recipients. Related graft donors supplied nonmyeloablative bone marrow transplants, and mixed chimerism was transient. Unstimulated Tregs (CD4+CD25+CD127-) and CD4+CD25- non-Tregs were sorted from PBMCs. Assay used: immunoSEQ multiplex PCR; TCRdb lists only in-frame clones, some missing. The table has 50,000 to 55,000 clones, approximately 91% seen once. Points from the study as a whole: For some patients, primers changed over time, blocking nucleotide-level comparison. Biological reproducibility was not directly addressed, but technical replication error appeared minimal.

A remark on this clone: The target antigen is unknown.

This TCR derives from a human patient who received a combined kidney and bone marrow transplant. Some T cells may have come from the graft donor. The starting material was CD8+ T cells from blood (PBMCs), obtained 24 months after the transplant.

The CDR3 loop reads CASSGPGLMNTEAFF. CDR3 DNA: TGTGCCAGTAGTGGTCCGGGACTTATGAACACTGAAGCTTTCTTT. The rearrangement joins TRBV19 to TRBJ1-1; D is perhaps TRBD1 (5 bases). Germline CDR1 LNHDA, CDR2 SQIVND (reference sequence). The CDR3 is 15 residues long. The V end was cut by 5 bases, the J end by 0 bases, with 13 bases between.